These 22 T cell receptor beta chains were all obtained from the same sample, sequenced in a study of blood T cells in healthy people across ages. A sample-barcoded 5' primer and a J-beta primer mix were used in a second PCR of about 6 to 11 cycles. TCRdb passed the 5' RACE reads through MiXCR, listing each CDR3 protein once. The sample carries around 2 million distinct CDR3 sequences, roughly 43% recorded once. The sequenced sample was blood. The receptors come from a human donor in good health.

This clonotype was counted a few times. The chain's CDR3 is CASSLGTGVLQPQHF. The CDR3 region has the DNA TGCGCCAGCAGCTTGGGGACAGGGGTTTTACAGCCCCAGCATTTT. The chain is built from TRBV5-1 and TRBJ1-5, with TRBD1 matching 9 bases. Germline lookup yields CDR1 SGHRS and CDR2 YFSETQ. The CDR3 totals 15 residues. With V trimmed by 0 bases and J by 7 bases, 5 bases remained unmatched. The complete variable domain, with remaining parts taken from reference TRBV5-1 and TRBJ1-5, reads KAGVTQTPRYLIKTRGQQVTLSCSPISGHRSVSWYQQTPGQGLQFLFEYFSETQRNKGNFPGRFSGRQFSNSRSEMNVSTLELGDSALYLCASSLGTGVLQPQHFGDGTRLSIL.

The chain combines TRBV28 with TRBJ2-1; the D gene is possibly TRBD1 (6 bases). This CDR3 comprises 13 residues. Per germline, CDR1 MDHEN and CDR2 SYDVKM. Trimming left V 6 bases short and J 7 bases short, with 13 bases between. For the CDR3, the DNA is TGTGCCAGCAGGCCCCCCGACAGGAATGAGCAGTTCTTC. Protein sequence: CASRPPDRNEQFF. The whole variable domain, remainder taken from reference TRBV28 and TRBJ2-1, is DVKVTQSSRYLVKRTGEKVFLECVQDMDHENMFWYRQDPGLGLRLIYFSYDVKMKEKGDIPEGYSVSREKKERFSLILESASTNQTSMYLCASRPPDRNEQFFGPGTRLTVL.

This clonotype was observed a handful of times. The chain links TRBV10-3 to TRBJ1-2; D uncertain. V gave up 8 bases and J gave up 0 bases, with 19 bases separating them. The germline CDR1 and CDR2 sequences are ENHRY and SYGVKD. The CDR3 spans 16 residues. CDR3 sequence reads: CAISGSGAGSNYGYTF. DNA of the CDR3: TGTGCCATCTCGGGGTCAGGTGCAGGCTCTAACTATGGCTACACCTTC.

This clonotype was seen a handful of times. This chain uses TRBV6-5 with TRBJ2-7; 12 bases are a match to TRBD2. The CDR3 covers 15 residues. Germline loops: CDR1 MNHEY, CDR2 SVGAGI. V was clipped by 5 bases and J by 6 bases; unmatched bases: 8. The CDR3 is CASSVSSGGAIEQYF. The DNA of the CDR3 is TGTGCCAGCAGTGTATCTAGCGGGGGGGCCATCGAGCAGTACTTC.

Concerning this clonotype itself: At one of its ends the junction is not consistent with the germline gene, which may arise from a read error. This chain joins TRBV7-2 and TRBJ1-1; D is uncertain. The CDR3 length is 13 residues. Germline CDR1 SGHTA, CDR2 FQGNSA. In DNA form, the CDR3 reads TGTGCCAGCAGTTTAGCGCGAGGGTCTGAAGCTTTCTTT. Its protein product is CASSLARGSEAFF.

The V gene is TRBV11-1, the J gene TRBJ2-3; the D is unclear. Germline CDR1 reads SGHAT; CDR2 reads FQDESV (reference sequence). This CDR3 region has 14 residues. Between the trimmed V and J ends, which lost 5 bases and 3 bases, there was a span of 12 bases. CDR3 nucleotides: TGTGCCAGCAGCATGACACCTCGGACAGATACGCAGTATTTT. Amino acids: CASSMTPRTDTQYF.

V usage is TRBV9 and J usage is TRBJ1-1; D unclear. The CDR3 totals 14 residues. Trimming cost V 2 bases and J 4 bases, with 12 bases left between them. CDR1 and CDR2 (germline): SGDLS, YYNGEE. This CDR3 reads CASSVDAQSTEAFF. For the CDR3, the DNA is TGTGCCAGCAGCGTCGACGCCCAGAGCACTGAAGCTTTCTTT. The full variable domain, completed using reference TRBV9 and TRBJ1-1, is DSGVTQTPKHLITATGQRVTLRCSPRSGDLSVYWYQQSLDQGLQFLIQYYNGEERAKGNILERFSAQQFPDLHSELNLSSLELGDSALYFCASSVDAQSTEAFFGQGTRLTVV.

The V and J genes are TRBV4-2 and TRBJ2-3; D gene unclear. There are 14 residues in the CDR3. Germline CDR1 LGHNA, CDR2 YNFKEQ. Trimming cost V 2 bases and J 7 bases, with 13 bases left between them. CDR3 loop: CASSQLTRTHTQYF. CDR3 coding DNA: TGTGCCAGCAGCCAACTTACAAGGACCCATACGCAGTATTTT.

This clonotype was observed a few times. The chain uses TRBV5-1 and TRBJ1-1; D may be TRBD1 (5 bases). Germline lookup yields CDR1 SGHRS and CDR2 YFSETQ. Deletions cut 0 bases from V and 1 base from J, with 10 bases between. CDR3 size: 15 residues. The CDR3 DNA reads TGCGCCAGCAGCTTGGTGGCGGGGGAGAACACTGAAGCTTTCTTT. Residues: CASSLVAGENTEAFF.

This chain links TRBV29-1 with TRBJ2-2; TRBD2 matches at 13 bases. J lost 4 bases, V lost 4 bases, and 0 bases had no gene match. Looked up from germline, CDR1 is SQVTM and CDR2 is ANQGSEA. The CDR3 runs 14 residues. The CDR3 nucleotides are TGCAGCGTTGGGACTAGCGGGGGCACCGGGGAGCTGTTTTTT. Encoded protein: CSVGTSGGTGELFF.

The genes are TRBV7-2 and TRBJ1-4; D is ambiguous. This CDR3 spans 15 amino acids. V dropped 6 bases and J dropped 8 bases, with 19 bases sitting between them. Germline loops: CDR1 SGHTA, CDR2 FQGNSA. CDR3 region: CASRRTAGLGEKLFF. The CDR3 DNA is TGTGCCAGCAGACGAACAGCAGGTCTGGGCGAAAAACTGTTTTTT.

J is TRBJ2-3 and V is TRBV4-3; D assignment may be TRBD1 or TRBD2 (5 bases each). CDR1 and CDR2 from the germline V gene are LGHNA and YSLEER. The length of the CDR3 is 13 residues. Trimming stripped 2 bases from V and 6 bases from J, with 9 bases between. CDR3 nucleotide sequence: TGCGCCAGCAGCCAATCAGGGACGGATACGCAGTATTTT. It translates to CASSQSGTDTQYF.

In its sample, this clonotype was seen a few times. The J gene is TRBJ2-5, the V gene TRBV7-9, with D possibly TRBD1 on 7 matching bases. This CDR3 spans 16 amino acids. CDR1 is SEHNR and CDR2 is FQNEAQ in the germline V gene (reference sequence). The V and J ends lost 5 bases and 5 bases respectively, with 21 bases between them. This chain's CDR3 is CASSPRTGLFGETQYF. CDR3 nucleotides: TGTGCCAGCAGCCCCCGGACAGGACTATTCGGGGAGACCCAGTACTTC.

About this clonotype: The junction departs from germline at one end; a sequencing error may be responsible. The chain carries TRBV7-8 and TRBJ2-4; TRBD2 matches at 7 bases. The J call may be faulty, since TRBJ2-7 better matches the DNA end. There are 16 residues in the CDR3. Per the germline V gene, CDR1 is SGHVS and CDR2 is FQNEAQ. DNA of the CDR3: TGTGCCGGCAGCTTAGTTGCGGGGGAAAAGGGCTACGAGCAGTACTTC. Translated: CAGSLVAGEKGYEQYF.

The gene calls are TRBV3-1 and TRBJ1-6; D gene uncertain. V was shortened by 1 base and J by 9 bases, with 10 bases between the two germline ends. Looked up from germline, CDR1 is LGHDT and CDR2 is YNNKEL (reference sequence). This CDR3 comprises 14 residues. CDR3 amino acids: CASSQGGLGSPLHF. CDR3 bases: TGTGCCAGCAGCCAAGGGGGATTGGGTTCACCCCTCCACTTT.

In this sample, this clonotype turned up a few times. The J gene is TRBJ1-2, the V gene TRBV2, with D possibly matching TRBD1 (6 bases). Germline CDR1 and CDR2: SNHLY and FYNNEI. Trimming cost V 6 bases and J 4 bases, with 15 bases left between them. The CDR3 runs to 14 residues. CDR3 sequence reads: CASRQGPLIYGYTF. DNA of the CDR3: TGTGCCAGCAGGCAGGGGCCTCTCATCTATGGCTACACCTTC.

As DNA, the CDR3 is TGTGCCACCAGTGATTCGAAACAGGGGGTGCGGGAGCCCCAGCATTTT. This sequence encodes CATSDSKQGVREPQHF. The chain employs TRBV24-1 and TRBJ1-5; 8 bases align to TRBD1. The CDR3 is made up of 16 amino acids. Germline V CDR1 and CDR2: KGHDR, SFDVKD. V shed 2 bases, J shed 8 bases, and the junction held 10 bases outside the gene matches.

This clonotype was recorded once. This chain links TRBV6-1 with TRBJ2-5; D tentatively reads TRBD1 or TRBD2 (5 bases each). The J call may be wrong; the DNA end is better matched by TRBJ2-7. CDR3 length: 12 amino acids. The germline V gene encodes CDR1 MNHNS and CDR2 SASEGT. The CDR3 is CASSWYGGEQYF. DNA for the CDR3: TGTGCCAGCAGTTGGTATGGGGGCGAGCAGTACTTC.

This clonotype was detected a few times. The CDR3 coding sequence is TGTGCCAGCAGTTACTCGTCGCAAATCTACGAGCAGTACTTC. As protein: CASSYSSQIYEQYF. The rearrangement uses TRBV6-5 and TRBJ2-7; D unresolved. V shed 0 bases and J shed 3 bases, with 9 bases lying between them. Looked up from germline, CDR1 is MNHEY and CDR2 is SVGAGI. The CDR3 is made up of 14 amino acids.

This rearrangement joins TRBV10-3 to TRBJ2-3; the match to TRBD2 covers 7 bases. V lost 8 bases and J lost 1; bases outside the gene matches: 3. The germline V gene has CDR1 ENHRY and CDR2 SYGVKD. CDR3 length: 13 residues. CDR3 residues: CAIAGDGTDTQYF. CDR3 in DNA: TGTGCCATCGCGGGGGACGGCACAGATACGCAGTATTTT.

This clonotype has only one observation. The chain couples TRBV25-1 to TRBJ2-7, with D tentatively TRBD1 (5 bases). This CDR3 is built from 15 residues. V shed 8 bases and J shed 2 bases, with 19 bases lying between them. Germline CDR1 MGHDK, CDR2 SYGVNS. The CDR3 here is CASGSLVTGPYEQYF. CDR3 sequence (DNA): TGTGCCAGCGGGTCTTTAGTAACAGGTCCCTACGAGCAGTACTTC.

The gene calls are TRBV9 and TRBJ2-5, with 10 bases identical to TRBD1. Germline loops: CDR1 SGDLS, CDR2 YYNGEE. The CDR3 runs to 17 residues. Germline trimming cut 0 bases from V and 5 bases from J; bases unmatched to any gene: 10. The chain's CDR3 is CASSVAVGTGDRETQYF. The CDR3 nucleotides read TGTGCCAGCAGCGTAGCTGTCGGGACAGGGGATAGGGAGACCCAGTACTTC. The full variable domain, completed using reference TRBV9 and TRBJ2-5, is DSGVTQTPKHLITATGQRVTLRCSPRSGDLSVYWYQQSLDQGLQFLIQYYNGEERAKGNILERFSAQQFPDLHSELNLSSLELGDSALYFCASSVAVGTGDRETQYFGPGTRLLVL.